The T cell receptor (beta chain) under discussion was sequenced for a study of high-grade serous ovarian cancer treatment subgroups. Tumor tissue was taken before any definitive surgery or chemotherapy was given. Trimming pared 5 bases from V and 8 bases from J, leaving 7 bases between. The germline CDR1 and CDR2 sequences are MNHEY and SMNVEV (reference sequence). The CDR3 covers 11 residues. Clones were read by immunoSEQ multiplex PCR, and TCRdb kept only the in-frame ones, dropping some. The data hold 2,000 to 3,000 clones, with around 70% observed a single time. Material: tumor tissue. The V and J genes are TRBV27 and TRBJ2-1; no clear D gene. The sequence was collected from a human donor with high-grade serous ovarian cancer. The CDR3 coding sequence is TGTGCCAGCAGTGTTAGCCATGAGCAGTTCTTC. Translation: CASSVSHEQFF.